This T cell receptor beta chain came from a study of beta chain features in type 1 diabetes. Study observations and caveats: Relative to healthy donors, patients appeared to have naive, central memory and Treg TCRB repertoires that were more similar. People with Type 1 diabetes carried modestly yet significantly shorter TCRB CDR3s in all four CD4+ subsets.

This CDR3 is 18 amino acids long. Germline V lookup: CDR1 ENHRY, CDR2 SYGVKD. Losses at the gene ends were 2 bases for V and 7 bases for J; bases not matched to a gene: 15. Comment on this clone: The antigen is undetermined.

Expressed TCRB transcripts got sequenced, as all isolated RNA was reverse transcribed. A few million reads were obtained on average from naive, central memory and regulatory T cell samples. TCRdb's table, derived via immunoSEQ multiplex PCR, lists solely in-frame clones and lacks some. In the table there are roughly 180,000 clones, about 13% of which are singletons. The chain has TRBV10-3 and TRBJ1-4; 8 bases align to TRBD1. Material: central memory CD4+ T cells from blood. The TCR comes from a woman younger than 35 in good health. Written as DNA, the CDR3 is TGTGCCATCAGTGAGAGTCAAGGACAGGGAGGCTCGGGTGAAAAACTGTTTTTT. Protein product: CAISESQGQGGSGEKLFF.